The entry below gives a single TCR beta chain sequence along with its context. The antigen remains undetermined. Assay: immunoSEQ multiplex PCR; the TCRdb copy retains only in-frame clones and omits some. Of about 2.3 million clones in the sample, 80% to 95% were seen once. The CDR3 totals 15 residues. Trimming stripped 3 bases from V and 5 bases from J, with 16 bases between. Germline lookup yields CDR1 KGHSH and CDR2 LQKENI. This specimen belongs to a study of shared clonotypes between healthy human individuals. Whole-study findings and limits: Among donors, the sharing of clonotypes was expected to be influenced by sequencing depth.

The chain recombines TRBV18 with TRBJ1-1, with a possible D match to TRBD1 (5 bases). Sequencing was performed on naive CD4+ T cells from PBMCs. Subset: CD45RA+ positively selected. This TCR came from a young man in good health. Some clones in this sample may be carry-over from other donors' samples. This CDR3 reads CASSPRQTGGTEAFF. The CDR3 nucleotides read TGTGCCAGCTCACCCCGACAGACCGGGGGAACTGAAGCTTTCTTT.